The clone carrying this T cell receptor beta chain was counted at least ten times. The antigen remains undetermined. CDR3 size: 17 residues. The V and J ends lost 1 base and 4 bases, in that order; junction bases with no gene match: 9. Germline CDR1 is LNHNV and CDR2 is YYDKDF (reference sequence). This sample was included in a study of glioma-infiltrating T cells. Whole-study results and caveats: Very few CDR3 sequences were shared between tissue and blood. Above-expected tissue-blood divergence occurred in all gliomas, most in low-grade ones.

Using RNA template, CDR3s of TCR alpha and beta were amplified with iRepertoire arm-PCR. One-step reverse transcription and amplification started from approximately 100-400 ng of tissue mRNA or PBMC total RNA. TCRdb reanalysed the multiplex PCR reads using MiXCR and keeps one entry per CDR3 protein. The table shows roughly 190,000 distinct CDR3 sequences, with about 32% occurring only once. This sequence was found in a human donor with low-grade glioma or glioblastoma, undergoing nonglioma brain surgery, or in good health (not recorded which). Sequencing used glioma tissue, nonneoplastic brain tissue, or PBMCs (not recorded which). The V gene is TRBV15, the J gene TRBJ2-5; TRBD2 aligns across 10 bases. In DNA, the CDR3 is TGTGCCACCAGCAGAGGGCTAGCGGGAGCGGGTGTAGAGACCCAGTACTTC. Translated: CATSRGLAGAGVETQYF.